This entry features one TCR beta chain sequence. These data originate in a study of blood T cell repertoires in COVID-19. About the research overall: The origin of the acute and convalescent COVID-19 samples was the United States, Italy and Spain. T cells, B-cell-depleted T cells, or PBMCs supplied cDNA or gDNA.

As processed by the authors: Estimation of nucleated cell counts was performed using reference gene primer amplification. Assay used: immunoSEQ multiplex PCR; TCRdb lists only in-frame clones, some missing. V, J and clone size reflect that table, while D and trimming were determined from the DNA. The table shows a few hundred thousand clones, with 70% to 90% occurring only once. Germline lookup yields CDR1 SGHTS and CDR2 YDEGEE. J was trimmed by 4 bases and V by 5 bases; bases with no gene match: 15. The CDR3 covers 16 residues. Those enrolled in Seattle joined during active infection and were followed longitudinally afterward.

This rearrangement joins TRBV5-8 to TRBJ2-7, with 7 bases fitting TRBD1. Input material: peripheral blood. The receptor was derived from a woman aged 45-59 years with COVID-19, enrolled during active disease. CDR3 in DNA: TGTGCCAGCAGGTCCCAGGGGGACAGCAGAACGTACGAGCAGTACGTC. Its translation: CASRSQGDSRTYEQYV.